Sequencing of this T cell receptor (beta chain) was carried out in a study of blood T cell repertoires in COVID-19. Study-wide context: Italy, Spain and the United States were the sources of the convalescent and acute COVID-19 samples. T cells, B-cell-depleted T cells, or PBMCs supplied cDNA or gDNA.

Methods used by the authors: Cell counts per sample came from amplifying reference gene primers. Sequencing used immunoSEQ multiplex PCR; TCRdb keeps in-frame clones, though not all of them. V and J calls and clone size follow that table, whereas D and trimming were derived from the DNA. The repertoire consists of some 110,000 clones, with roughly 87% occurring once and the leading ten covering about 8%. CDR1 is MNHNS, CDR2 SASEGT, per germline. Deletions cut 0 bases from V and 5 bases from J, with 8 bases between. The CDR3 has 14 residues. This TCR was sampled from a human donor in a cohort sampled during active COVID-19. Sequencing used peripheral blood. J is TRBJ1-5 and V is TRBV6-1; D unclear. The CDR3 is CASSEARGDQPQHF. DNA of the CDR3: TGTGCCAGCAGTGAAGCCCGGGGTGATCAGCCCCAGCATTTT.